The 8 T cell receptor beta chains below were found in one sample sequenced in a study of shared clonotypes between healthy human individuals (dated by TCRdb to about 2020). Preparation of the library involved the immunoSEQ multiplex PCR assay. TCRdb retrieved this table from immuneACCESS and kept in-frame rearrangements only. Not all clones are present; in checked studies, unresolved V genes account for under half, and no reason is known for the remainder. The sample includes 400,000 to 600,000 clones, with 70% to 80% observed a single time. The ten top clones hold less than 15% of the sample. Sequenced sample: PBMCs. The receptors come from a middle-aged woman in good health. Some clones in this sample may be carry-over from other donors' samples.

This chain links TRBV27 with TRBJ2-1; TRBD2 agrees at 13 bases. J gave up 3 bases and V 5 bases, and 10 bases lay outside the gene matches. Germline V gives CDR1 MNHEY, CDR2 SMNVEV (reference sequence). This CDR3 is built from 18 residues. The CDR3 nucleotides are TGTGCCAGCAGTGTAACTAGCGGGAGGGCCAATATCTACAATGAGCAGTTCTTC. Its translation: CASSVTSGRANIYNEQFF.

The chain is built from TRBV10-3 and TRBJ1-1, with TRBD1 matching 7 bases. J gave up 0 bases and V 10 bases, and 8 bases lay outside the gene matches. The CDR3 is 14 amino acids. Per the germline V gene, CDR1 is ENHRY and CDR2 is SYGVKD. The CDR3 reads CASTQGQLNTEAFF. CDR3 DNA: TGTGCCAGTACTCAGGGACAGCTGAACACTGAAGCTTTCTTT.

This rearrangement joins TRBV30 to TRBJ2-1; the D is unclear. This CDR3 has 12 residues. Germline V gene data show CDR1 as GTSNPN and CDR2 as SVGIG (reference sequence). V lost 2 bases and J lost 4, with 6 bases in between. The CDR3 spells CAWSSQYNEQFF. CDR3 DNA sequence: TGTGCCTGGAGTTCCCAGTACAATGAGCAGTTCTTC.

This sequence joins TRBV2 and TRBJ2-1; TRBD2 agrees at 12 bases. The CDR3 is 17 residues long. Germline CDR1 is SNHLY and CDR2 is FYNNEI. V gave up 6 bases and J gave up 0 bases; unmatched junction bases: 6. Here the CDR3 DNA reads TGTGCCAGCAGACCCGGACTAGCGGGAAGCTCCTACAATGAGCAGTTCTTC. Protein sequence: CASRPGLAGSSYNEQFF.

This chain uses TRBV6-6 with TRBJ2-1; 7 positions agree with TRBD2. Germline lookup yields CDR1 MNHNY and CDR2 SVGAGI (reference sequence). The CDR3 totals 14 residues. The ends lost 5 bases at V and 6 bases at J; junction bases unmatched: 7. The CDR3 sequence is CASSPTSEGNEQFF. CDR3 in DNA: TGTGCCAGCAGTCCTACTAGCGAGGGCAATGAGCAGTTCTTC.

The V and J genes are TRBV14 and TRBJ2-5, with 13 bases identical to TRBD2. The trim removed 1 base at V and 5 bases at J, leaving 4 bases unmatched. The CDR3 has 16 residues. Germline assignment: CDR1 SGHDN and CDR2 FVKESK. The chain's CDR3 is CASSQGTSGRAETQYF. The CDR3 DNA reads as TGTGCCAGCAGCCAAGGAACTAGCGGGAGGGCCGAGACCCAGTACTTC.

The chain couples TRBV6-1 to TRBJ1-5; D not certain. Trimming removed 2 bases from V and 7 bases from J, with 15 bases in between. This CDR3 has 15 amino acids. Germline CDR1 reads MNHNS; CDR2 reads SASEGT. This CDR3 reads CASSEPTVGLQPQHF. As DNA, the CDR3 is TGTGCCAGCAGTGAACCCACAGTGGGTCTGCAGCCCCAGCATTTT.

The CDR3 spells CATRTPSYNEQFF. The CDR3 nucleotides read TGTGCCACTCGGACTCCGTCCTACAATGAGCAGTTCTTC. The chain is built from TRBV7-3 and TRBJ2-1, with a possible D match to TRBD2 (5 bases). CDR3 length: 13 amino acids. The V and J ends lost 10 bases and 1 base respectively, with 11 bases between them. The germline V gene encodes CDR1 SGHTA and CDR2 FQGTGA.